The sequence of this T cell receptor beta chain was determined in a study of shared clonotypes between healthy human individuals. Selected positively for CCR7 and CD45RO-negative, naive CD8 cells excluded terminally differentiated effector memory CD45RA+ cells. TCRdb's table, derived via immunoSEQ multiplex PCR, lists solely in-frame clones and lacks some. The profile covers about 680,000 clones, with about 90% appearing a single time and about a quarter taken by the ten largest. V was cut by 2 bases and J by 4 bases, with 9 bases left in between. Germline V gene sequence: CDR1 SQVTM, CDR2 ANQGSEA. The CDR3 extends over 12 amino acids.

This clonotype was obtained from a man aged 30-40 years in good health. The rearrangement uses TRBV29-1 and TRBJ2-7, with D perhaps TRBD2 (6 bases). The sample comprised naive CD8+ T cells sorted from blood. The CDR3 DNA sequence: TGCAGCGTTGAACTGGGACTGTACGAGCAGTACTTC. Translated: CSVELGLYEQYF.